Following are 2 T cell receptor beta chains from one sample sequenced in a study of OX40 agonist ivuxolimab in advanced cancers. Using immunoSEQ multiplex PCR, the repertoire was profiled, and TCRdb retains in-frame clones only, with some absent. This sample carries roughly 58,000 clones, 75% to 90% of them seen once, and the ten largest clones take 0.76%. Sequenced material: CD4+ or CD8+ T cells sorted from blood, taken in a trial of the OX40 agonist ivuxolimab. Source of these receptors: an adult with an advanced solid tumor such as melanoma, head and neck, liver or kidney cancer.

The chain uses TRBV11-2 and TRBJ2-5, with D perhaps matching TRBD2 (6 bases). V dropped 3 bases and J dropped 5 bases, with 19 bases sitting between them. CDR3 length: 16 residues. CDR1 is SGHAT, CDR2 FQNNGV, per germline. This chain's CDR3 is CASSFSLGGLGETQYF. CDR3 nucleotide sequence: TGTGCCAGCAGCTTCAGTTTGGGGGGACTCGGGGAGACCCAGTACTTC.

V usage is TRBV18 and J usage is TRBJ2-3; either TRBD1 or TRBD2 may supply D (5 bases each). CDR1 is KGHSH and CDR2 is LQKENI in the germline V gene. The CDR3 consists of 15 residues. V lost 2 bases and J 4 bases, leaving 13 bases between the germline ends. CDR3 amino acids: CASSPVGEGADTQYF. The CDR3 DNA reads as TGTGCCAGCTCACCAGTGGGGGAAGGGGCAGATACGCAGTATTTT.